The source of this TCR beta chain is a study of OX40 agonist ivuxolimab in advanced cancers. Study-level information: Past anti-PD-1, anti-PD-L1 or anti-CTLA-4 therapy was accepted, and 40% had received some.

CDR1 and CDR2 (germline): MDHEN, SYDVKM. V shed 5 bases and J 11 bases; nucleotides not matched to a gene: 4. This CDR3 comprises 12 residues. Concerning this clone itself: Its specificity is not known.

Findings and limits, study-wide: Certain nonresponders additionally had low normalized T-cell clonal expansion. Among patients with partial responses at 0.1-3.0 mg/kg, clonal expansion was among the lowest. At doses 0.1 to 3.0 mg/kg, CD4+ and CD8+ clones expanded.

Produced via immunoSEQ multiplex PCR; TCRdb's table is partial and in-frame only. The sample yields approximately 77,000 clones, roughly 80% seen once. The receptor was derived from an adult with an advanced solid tumor such as melanoma, head and neck, liver or kidney cancer. The chain joins TRBV28 to TRBJ2-1; 9 bases are shared with TRBD1. This specimen was CD4+ or CD8+ T cells sorted from blood, taken in a trial of the OX40 agonist ivuxolimab. CDR3 DNA sequence: TGTGCCAGCAGTAAGGACAGGGGAAAGCAGTTCTTC. As protein: CASSKDRGKQFF.